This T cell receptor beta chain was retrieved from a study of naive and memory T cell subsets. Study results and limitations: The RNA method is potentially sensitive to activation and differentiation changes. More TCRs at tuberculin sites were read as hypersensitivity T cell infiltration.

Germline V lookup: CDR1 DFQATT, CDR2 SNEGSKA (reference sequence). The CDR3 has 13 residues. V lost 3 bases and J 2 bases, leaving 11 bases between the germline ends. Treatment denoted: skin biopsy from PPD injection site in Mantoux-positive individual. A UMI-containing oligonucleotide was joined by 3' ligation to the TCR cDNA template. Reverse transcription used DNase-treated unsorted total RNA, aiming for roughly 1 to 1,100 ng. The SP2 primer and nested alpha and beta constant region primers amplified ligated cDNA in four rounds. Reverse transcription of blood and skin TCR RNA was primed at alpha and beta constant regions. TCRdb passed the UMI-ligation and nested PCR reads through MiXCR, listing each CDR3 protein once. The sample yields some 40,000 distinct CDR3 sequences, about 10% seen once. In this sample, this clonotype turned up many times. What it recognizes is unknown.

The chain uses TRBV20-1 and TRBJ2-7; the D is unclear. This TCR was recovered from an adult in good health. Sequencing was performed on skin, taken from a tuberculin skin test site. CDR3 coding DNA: TGCAGTGCTAGTTGGAACAGTCCCTACGAGCAGTACTTC. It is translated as CSASWNSPYEQYF.